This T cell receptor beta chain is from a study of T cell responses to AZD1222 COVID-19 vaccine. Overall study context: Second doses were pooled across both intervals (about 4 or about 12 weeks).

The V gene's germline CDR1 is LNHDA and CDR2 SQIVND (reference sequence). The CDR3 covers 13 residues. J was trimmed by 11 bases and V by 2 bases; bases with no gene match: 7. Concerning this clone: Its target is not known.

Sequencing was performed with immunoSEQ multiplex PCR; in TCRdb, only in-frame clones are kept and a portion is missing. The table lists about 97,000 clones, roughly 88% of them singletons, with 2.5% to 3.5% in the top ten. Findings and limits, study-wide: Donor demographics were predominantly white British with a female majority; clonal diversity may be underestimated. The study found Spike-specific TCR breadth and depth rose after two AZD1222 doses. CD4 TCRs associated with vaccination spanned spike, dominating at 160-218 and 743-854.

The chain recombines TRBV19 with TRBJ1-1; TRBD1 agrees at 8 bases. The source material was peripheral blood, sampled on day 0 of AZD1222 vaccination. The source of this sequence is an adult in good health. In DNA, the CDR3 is TGTGCCAGTAGTATATCCAGGACAGGGACGGCTTTCTTT. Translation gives CASSISRTGTAFF.